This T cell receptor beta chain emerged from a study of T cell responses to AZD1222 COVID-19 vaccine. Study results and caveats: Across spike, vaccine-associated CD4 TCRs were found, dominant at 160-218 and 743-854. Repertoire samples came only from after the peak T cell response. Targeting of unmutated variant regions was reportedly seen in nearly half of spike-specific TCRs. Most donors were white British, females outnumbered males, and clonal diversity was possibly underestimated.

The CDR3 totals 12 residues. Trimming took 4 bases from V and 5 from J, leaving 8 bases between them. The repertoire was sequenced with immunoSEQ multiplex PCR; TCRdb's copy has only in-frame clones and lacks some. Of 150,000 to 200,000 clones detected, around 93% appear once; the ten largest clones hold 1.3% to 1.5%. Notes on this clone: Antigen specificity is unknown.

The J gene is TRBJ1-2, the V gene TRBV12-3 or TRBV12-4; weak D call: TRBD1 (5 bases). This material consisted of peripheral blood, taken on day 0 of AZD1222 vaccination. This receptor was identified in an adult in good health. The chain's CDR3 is CASSSGLYGYTF. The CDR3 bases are TGTGCCAGCAGTTCAGGGTTATATGGCTACACCTTC.